These T cell receptor beta chains were read from a single sample in a study of blood T cell repertoires in COVID-19. Assay used: immunoSEQ multiplex PCR; TCRdb lists only in-frame clones, some missing. In the table there are around 180,000 clones, 88% of which are singletons. Material for sequencing was peripheral blood. All receptors derive from a man between 65 and 85 years old with active or convalescent COVID-19. The CDR3 runs from the conserved cysteine through the conserved F or W. A D gene is named only where the DNA matches it firmly.

CDR3	D	V	J
CASRQTSGGYGANVLTF	TRBD2	TRBV7-8	TRBJ2-6
CASSSGGGNYEQYF	TRBD1	TRBV5-4	TRBJ2-7
CASSDTGGERQPQHF	TRBD1	TRBV2	TRBJ1-5
CASSPTGSPRGHQPQHF	-	TRBV18	TRBJ1-5
CASTTVGASSYNEQFF	-	TRBV11-2	TRBJ2-1
CASSPSSGSSYEQYF	TRBD2	TRBV5-4	TRBJ2-7
CASRTGTSNSYEQYF	TRBD2	TRBV10-2	TRBJ2-7
CASSPGIAKNIQYF	-	TRBV5-4	TRBJ2-4
CASSAISVYEQYF	-	TRBV7-9	TRBJ2-7
CATEDRGGTGELFF	TRBD1	TRBV6-5	TRBJ2-2
CASSEDKTQYF	-	TRBV2	TRBJ2-5
CARDSQGFHEQYF	TRBD1	TRBV19	TRBJ2-7
CASSPGETPYNEQFF	-	TRBV7-2	TRBJ2-1
CASSAGLAGHYEQYF	TRBD2	TRBV11-3	TRBJ2-7
CASSLTGQGSRLSYEQYF	TRBD1	TRBV18	TRBJ2-7
CASRSFVGAGELFF	-	TRBV27	TRBJ2-2
CASTPFGANVLTF	-	TRBV5-6	TRBJ2-6
CATSRGGQARTDEQFF	TRBD1	TRBV15	TRBJ2-1
CASSIGGGAGELFF	TRBD2	TRBV4-3	TRBJ2-2
CASSPGLATGELFF	TRBD2	TRBV19	TRBJ2-2
CASSMDTDVSGYTF	-	TRBV5-1	TRBJ1-2
CASSQISRSPLHF	-	TRBV3-1/TRBV3-2	TRBJ1-6
CASEDYEQYF	-	TRBV2	TRBJ2-7
CASSPELIYGYTF	-	TRBV12-3/TRBV12-4	TRBJ1-2
CASSLAGTDSGNTIYF	TRBD1	TRBV7-2	TRBJ1-3
CASSIGRRTTNEKLFF	-	TRBV19	TRBJ1-4
CSVTNIAGAAYNEQFF	TRBD2	TRBV29-1	TRBJ2-1
CASSGGQGVGSPLHF	TRBD1	TRBV5-1	TRBJ1-6
CASSYPGLNQETQYF	TRBD2	TRBV6-2/TRBV6-3	TRBJ2-5
CASSLAGRSKETQYF	-	TRBV5-4	TRBJ2-5
CASSTLGTGNNSPLHF	TRBD1	TRBV2	TRBJ1-6
CASSPKAGGETEAFF	TRBD1	TRBV19	TRBJ1-1
CASSSGTGGHYGYTF	TRBD1	TRBV28	TRBJ1-2
CASSWGGGANSYEQYF	-	TRBV11-2	TRBJ2-7
CASSLGRAGVLTGELFF	TRBD2	TRBV7-6	TRBJ2-2
CASSVPGQGVDTQYF	TRBD1	TRBV2	TRBJ2-3
CASIAGGLITGSYEQYF	TRBD2	TRBV28	TRBJ2-7
CASSFRPPSSSYNSPLHF	-	TRBV28	TRBJ1-6
CASSLGAGRVGETQYF	TRBD2	TRBV7-2	TRBJ2-5
CASRVGTGKLSSAGYTF	TRBD1	TRBV2	TRBJ1-2
CASSYGGSYNEQFF	-	TRBV6-5	TRBJ2-1
CASSWDRGISSYEQYF	TRBD1	TRBV7-9	TRBJ2-7
CASSLEGLQGQGYTF	-	TRBV5-1	TRBJ1-2
CASAPAANYEQYF	-	TRBV12-3/TRBV12-4	TRBJ2-7
CSGTLSSGAYNEQFF	TRBD2	TRBV29-1	TRBJ2-1
CASSPGGDYEQYF	TRBD2	TRBV5-1	TRBJ2-7
CASSGMGPTEQYF	-	TRBV25-1	TRBJ2-7
CASSPTGGRYEQYF	-	TRBV7-2	TRBJ2-7
CASSLVAGGLKDTQYF	TRBD2	TRBV7-2	TRBJ2-3
CASSEYDYTYLTDTQYF	-	TRBV10-2	TRBJ2-3
CASSLSGGATNEKLFF	-	TRBV7-2	TRBJ1-4